In its sample, the clone carrying this T cell receptor (beta chain) was seen a few times. Its cognate antigen is unknown. Blood CD4+ CD25-low CD127-high conventional T cells supplied the genomic DNA template. Trimming took 6 bases from V and 15 from J; bases not matched to a gene: 15. CDR1 and CDR2 (germline): SGHAT, FQNNGV. This CDR3 comprises 13 residues. These data come from a study of regulatory and conventional T cells in RAG deficiency. The protocol was immunoSEQ multiplex PCR, while the TCRdb copy is restricted to in-frame clones and leaves out a portion. The sample has approximately 35,000 clones, about 76% seen once. Study results and limitations: Sorted Omenn CD25-high CD127-low cells may not be bona fide Tregs.

Another study also made use of these data, one on regulatory T cells. That publication notes: Primers: 52 TRBV forward and 13 TRBJ reverse.

Sequenced input: CD4+ effector T cells sorted from blood. This rearrangement joins TRBV11-2 to TRBJ2-3, with 7 bases aligning to TRBD1. The receptor was derived from a human donor in good health. CDR3 loop: CASSRDWGQHNYF. The CDR3, as DNA: TGTGCCAGCAGTAGAGACTGGGGACAGCATAACTATTTT.